Given below is one TCR beta chain in context. This sample was included in a study of cytomegalovirus exposure and HLA in healthy donors. The study ran its PCR with 60 Vbeta and 13 Jbeta primers. TCRdb's copy holds only in-frame clones and misses some; the assay was immunoSEQ multiplex PCR. The repertoire holds about 120,000 clones, with 75% to 80% as singletons. V lost 4 bases, J lost 3 bases, and 2 bases stayed unmatched. Germline loops: CDR1 SNHLY, CDR2 FYNNEI. There are 14 residues in the CDR3. The sample taken for sequencing was PBMCs. The TCR comes from a woman aged 40 to 49 in good health and CMV-seronegative. The chain is built from TRBV2 and TRBJ1-2; 10 bases fit TRBD1. The DNA for the CDR3 is TGTGCCAGCAGTGGGGACAGGGGATACTATGGCTACACCTTC. Protein product: CASSGDRGYYGYTF.